The source of this TCR beta chain is a study of T cell responses to AZD1222 COVID-19 vaccine. Study-wide results and caveats: Spike-wide vaccine-associated CD4 TCRs dominated at 160-218 and 743-854. Two doses of AZD1222 preceded a rise in Spike-specific TCR breadth and depth. Repertoire sampling happened only post peak T cell response. White British ancestry dominated among donors, who included more females, and clonal diversity was possibly underestimated.

Data came from immunoSEQ multiplex PCR; TCRdb stores just in-frame clones and leaves some out. The top ten clones hold about 1.6% of a sample with about 130,000 clones, roughly 85% of them seen once. Germline loops: CDR1 WSHSY, CDR2 SAAADI. CDR3 length: 16 amino acids. Unmatched junction bases numbered 8, after V lost 1 base and J lost 7 bases. Points on this clone: Antigen specificity is unknown.

The sequenced sample was peripheral blood, obtained on day 0 of AZD1222 vaccination. This sequence was found in an adult in good health. This sequence joins TRBV10-2 and TRBJ1-2; 11 bases fit TRBD1. The DNA of the CDR3 is TGCGCCAGCAGTGAGTTCTCGGACAGGGGGCGAGGTGGCTACACCTTC. It encodes CASSEFSDRGRGGYTF.